This record concerns one TCR beta chain sequence. V was clipped by 3 bases and J by 0 bases; unmatched bases: 1. Germline assignment: CDR1 SGHNT and CDR2 YYREEE (reference sequence). The CDR3 loop spans 14 amino acids. Assay: immunoSEQ multiplex PCR; the TCRdb copy retains only in-frame clones and omits some. The data show about 390,000 clones, roughly nine tenths seen once. This sample was taken from a study of Ad26.COV2.S vaccination and SARS-CoV-2 variants. Whole-study context: Ad26.COV2.S arm of COV1001 included the donor.

Treatment indicated: around 19 received Ad26.COV2.S at low or high dose, single or two shots; about 5 received placebo; per-sample allocation not given. The samples were gathered on day 63 after the first injection of vaccine or placebo. The source material was peripheral blood, sampled in a trial of Ad26.COV2.S vaccine versus placebo. V gene TRBV5-4 combines with J gene TRBJ2-7, with TRBD2 matching 9 bases. The receptor was derived from a person aged 18 to 65 who received the Ad26.COV2.S COVID-19 vaccine or a placebo. CDR3 amino acids: CASSSSGNSYEQYF. In DNA, the CDR3 is TGTGCCAGCAGCTCTAGCGGGAACTCCTACGAGCAGTACTTC.